This is a list of T cell receptor beta chains from one sample in a study of radiation and T cells in renal cell carcinoma. Measured with immunoSEQ multiplex PCR; TCRdb has only the in-frame clones, and not every one. Of approximately 12,000 clones in the sample, around 65% are singletons; the top ten hold over 15%. The sequences come from tumor tissue, collected from a patient whose treatment was nephrectomy without radiotherapy. The receptors come from a woman of 80 years or more with renal cell carcinoma. CDR3s include the opening cysteine and the closing phenylalanine or tryptophan. Each record gives: J gene, V gene, D gene, clone size, CDR3 protein, CDR3 DNA. The D gene is left open where the match is weak. Clone size is stated in some rows and not others, as once, few, many or a class when expanded.

j_call: TRBJ1-6
v_call: TRBV7-2
d_call: TRBD1
clone_size: few
cdr3_aa: CASSLLGPGQGSSPLHF
cdr3_nt: TGTGCCAGCAGCTTATTAGGGCCCGGACAGGGGAGTTCACCCCTCCACTTT

j_call: TRBJ2-4
v_call: TRBV6-1
d_call: NA
clone_size: NA
cdr3_aa: CASSGRLAKNIQYF
cdr3_nt: TGTGCCAGCTCCGGACGGCTAGCCAAAAACATTCAGTACTTC

j_call: TRBJ1-1
v_call: TRBV2
d_call: NA
clone_size: few
cdr3_aa: CASSEFRGGMNTEAFF
cdr3_nt: TGTGCCAGCAGTGAATTTAGGGGGGGGATGAACACTGAAGCTTTCTTT

j_call: TRBJ1-4
v_call: TRBV4-1
d_call: NA
clone_size: NA
cdr3_aa: CASSQGAGTKYARKLFF
cdr3_nt: TGCGCCAGCAGCCAAGGAGCAGGCACAAAGTACGCGAGGAAACTGTTTTTT

j_call: TRBJ2-5
v_call: TRBV18
d_call: TRBD1
clone_size: NA
cdr3_aa: CASSNPPQGAGETQYF
cdr3_nt: TGTGCCAGCTCCAACCCCCCGCAGGGGGCGGGGGAGACCCAGTACTTC

j_call: TRBJ2-7
v_call: TRBV6-1
d_call: TRBD1
clone_size: NA
cdr3_aa: CATWAGGSEQYF
cdr3_nt: TGTGCAACGTGGGCAGGGGGCTCCGAGCAGTACTTC

j_call: TRBJ1-1
v_call: TRBV18
d_call: NA
clone_size: NA
cdr3_aa: CASSQQDGNTEAFF
cdr3_nt: TGTGCCAGCTCACAACAGGACGGTAACACTGAAGCTTTCTTT

j_call: TRBJ2-1
v_call: TRBV7-9
d_call: TRBD1
clone_size: NA
cdr3_aa: CASSPRGGAYNEQFF
cdr3_nt: TGTGCCAGCAGCCCACGAGGGGGCGCTTACAATGAGCAGTTCTTC

j_call: TRBJ1-1
v_call: TRBV5-6
d_call: NA
clone_size: NA
cdr3_aa: CASSLRTEAFF
cdr3_nt: TGTGCCAGCAGCTTACGCACTGAAGCTTTCTTT

j_call: TRBJ2-1
v_call: TRBV9
d_call: TRBD2
clone_size: NA
cdr3_aa: CASSPYPTSGGANEQFF
cdr3_nt: TGTGCCAGCAGCCCTTACCCGACTAGCGGGGGGGCCAATGAGCAGTTCTTC

j_call: TRBJ2-2
v_call: TRBV19
d_call: TRBD1
clone_size: NA
cdr3_aa: CASENVGTGYTGELFF
cdr3_nt: TGTGCCAGTGAGAACGTTGGGACAGGTTACACCGGGGAGCTGTTTTTT

j_call: TRBJ2-1
v_call: TRBV9
d_call: NA
clone_size: NA
cdr3_aa: CASSPRQYAYNEQFF
cdr3_nt: TGTGCCAGCAGCCCACGACAGTACGCCTACAATGAGCAGTTCTTC

j_call: TRBJ1-5
v_call: TRBV28
d_call: TRBD1
clone_size: NA
cdr3_aa: CASTLRTGMDQPQHF
cdr3_nt: TGTGCCAGCACCCTTAGGACAGGGATGGATCAGCCCCAGCATTTT

j_call: TRBJ1-1
v_call: TRBV10-3
d_call: TRBD1
clone_size: few
cdr3_aa: CAIRDRFEAFF
cdr3_nt: TGTGCCATCAGGGACAGGTTTGAAGCTTTCTTT

j_call: TRBJ2-5
v_call: TRBV25-1
d_call: NA
clone_size: NA
cdr3_aa: CASSDRAWEETQYF
cdr3_nt: TGTGCCAGCAGTGATAGGGCTTGGGAAGAGACCCAGTACTTC

j_call: TRBJ1-1
v_call: TRBV10-2
d_call: TRBD1
clone_size: NA
cdr3_aa: CVSSEHRGAGTEAFF
cdr3_nt: TGCGTCAGCAGTGAGCACAGGGGGGCCGGCACTGAAGCTTTCTTT

j_call: TRBJ1-1
v_call: TRBV6-5
d_call: NA
clone_size: few
cdr3_aa: CASSPGHTEAFF
cdr3_nt: TGTGCCAGCAGTCCGGGACACACTGAAGCTTTCTTT

j_call: TRBJ2-1
v_call: TRBV4-1
d_call: NA
clone_size: NA
cdr3_aa: CASSQGGAGRNEQFF
cdr3_nt: TGCGCCAGCAGCCAAGGGGGGGCAGGCCGGAATGAGCAGTTCTTC

j_call: TRBJ2-7
v_call: TRBV4-2
d_call: TRBD2
clone_size: few
cdr3_aa: CASSQEIAGGSYEQYF
cdr3_nt: TGTGCCAGCAGCCAAGAAATAGCGGGGGGATCCTACGAGCAGTACTTC

j_call: TRBJ2-7
v_call: TRBV5-6
d_call: TRBD1
clone_size: few
cdr3_aa: CASSPPGQPYEQYF
cdr3_nt: TGTGCCAGCAGCCCGCCGGGACAGCCCTACGAGCAGTACTTC

j_call: TRBJ2-5
v_call: TRBV7-2
d_call: TRBD2
clone_size: NA
cdr3_aa: CASSGGGGGPQETQYF
cdr3_nt: TGTGCCAGCAGCGGCGGGGGCGGGGGGCCCCAAGAGACCCAGTACTTC

j_call: TRBJ1-4
v_call: TRBV4-2
d_call: NA
clone_size: NA
cdr3_aa: CASSPSGGPLEKLFF
cdr3_nt: TGTGCCAGCAGCCCGAGCGGGGGACCTTTAGAGAAACTGTTTTTT

j_call: TRBJ2-1
v_call: TRBV7-9
d_call: NA
clone_size: once
cdr3_aa: CASSAPSSSSYNEQFF
cdr3_nt: TGTGCCAGCAGCGCCCCGTCAAGTAGCTCCTACAATGAGCAGTTCTTC

j_call: TRBJ1-1
v_call: TRBV18
d_call: NA
clone_size: NA
cdr3_aa: CASSPLPAGMNTEAFF
cdr3_nt: TGTGCCAGCTCACCACTCCCTGCAGGTATGAACACTGAAGCTTTCTTT

j_call: TRBJ2-1
v_call: TRBV12-5
d_call: TRBD2
clone_size: NA
cdr3_aa: CASGLRITGLLYNEQFF
cdr3_nt: TGTGCTAGTGGTTTGCGCATTACGGGACTACTGTACAATGAGCAGTTCTTC

j_call: TRBJ1-1
v_call: TRBV6-1
d_call: NA
clone_size: NA
cdr3_aa: CASGRAQGGGTEAFF
cdr3_nt: TGTGCCAGCGGAAGGGCCCAAGGGGGTGGCACTGAAGCTTTCTTT

j_call: TRBJ1-3
v_call: TRBV6-1
d_call: NA
clone_size: few
cdr3_aa: CASRAYVSGNTIYF
cdr3_nt: TGTGCCAGCAGAGCATACGTCTCTGGAAACACCATATATTTT

j_call: TRBJ1-4
v_call: TRBV7-9
d_call: NA
clone_size: few
cdr3_aa: CASSPGLRSEKLFF
cdr3_nt: TGTGCCAGCAGCCCGGGACTTAGAAGTGAAAAACTGTTTTTT

j_call: TRBJ2-2
v_call: TRBV10-3
d_call: TRBD2
clone_size: NA
cdr3_aa: CATAGLAGPMGTGELFF
cdr3_nt: TGTGCCACCGCGGGACTAGCGGGGCCAATGGGCACCGGGGAGCTGTTTTTT

j_call: TRBJ2-5
v_call: TRBV5-1
d_call: NA
clone_size: NA
cdr3_aa: CASSLMAGIEETQYF
cdr3_nt: TGCGCCAGCAGCTTGATGGCGGGGATCGAAGAGACCCAGTACTTC

j_call: TRBJ2-1
v_call: TRBV18
d_call: NA
clone_size: NA
cdr3_aa: CASSPNGLDNEQFF
cdr3_nt: TGTGCCAGCTCACCAAACGGTTTGGACAATGAGCAGTTCTTC

j_call: TRBJ1-1
v_call: TRBV10-3
d_call: TRBD1
clone_size: NA
cdr3_aa: CAISKGARSMNTEAFF
cdr3_nt: TGTGCCATCAGTAAGGGGGCGCGGTCAATGAACACTGAAGCTTTCTTT

j_call: TRBJ1-4
v_call: TRBV2
d_call: NA
clone_size: once
cdr3_aa: CASSEGGPNEKLFF
cdr3_nt: TGTGCCAGCAGTGAAGGGGGGCCTAATGAAAAACTGTTTTTT

j_call: TRBJ1-6
v_call: TRBV7-6
d_call: NA
clone_size: few
cdr3_aa: CASSLSVYNSPLHF
cdr3_nt: TGTGCCAGCAGCTTATCAGTTTATAATTCACCCCTCCACTTT

j_call: TRBJ1-1
v_call: TRBV2
d_call: NA
clone_size: NA
cdr3_aa: CASKQLTLSNTEAFF
cdr3_nt: TGTGCCAGCAAGCAATTGACATTATCAAACACTGAAGCTTTCTTT

j_call: TRBJ1-3
v_call: TRBV21-1
d_call: NA
clone_size: once
cdr3_aa: CASSTEGGNTIYF
cdr3_nt: TGTGCCAGCAGCACCGAAGGGGGTAACACCATATATTTT

j_call: TRBJ2-1
v_call: TRBV2
d_call: TRBD2
clone_size: NA
cdr3_aa: CASSTGDYYNEQFF
cdr3_nt: TGTGCCAGCAGTACGGGGGACTACTACAATGAGCAGTTCTTC

j_call: TRBJ1-1
v_call: TRBV19
d_call: NA
clone_size: NA
cdr3_aa: CASSMGSGYTEAFF
cdr3_nt: TGTGCCAGTAGTATGGGCAGCGGTTACACTGAAGCTTTCTTT

j_call: TRBJ1-1
v_call: TRBV12-5
d_call: NA
clone_size: NA
cdr3_aa: CASGSGQWGTVNTEAFF
cdr3_nt: TGTGCTAGTGGTTCGGGGCAATGGGGCACGGTGAACACTGAAGCTTTCTTT

j_call: TRBJ2-1
v_call: TRBV27
d_call: TRBD2
clone_size: NA
cdr3_aa: CASSLSRSGGGNEQFF
cdr3_nt: TGTGCCAGCAGTTTATCGCGTAGCGGGGGGGGCAATGAGCAGTTCTTC

j_call: TRBJ2-3
v_call: TRBV10-1
d_call: NA
clone_size: NA
cdr3_aa: CASSYSTDTQYF
cdr3_nt: TGCGCCAGCAGTTATAGCACAGATACGCAGTATTTT

j_call: TRBJ1-5
v_call: TRBV19
d_call: NA
clone_size: few
cdr3_aa: CASSISPNQPQHF
cdr3_nt: TGTGCCAGTAGTATCAGCCCGAATCAGCCCCAGCATTTT

j_call: TRBJ1-1
v_call: TRBV7-8
d_call: NA
clone_size: NA
cdr3_aa: CASTEAGNWWNTEAFF
cdr3_nt: TGTGCCAGCACCGAAGCGGGGAATTGGTGGAACACTGAAGCTTTCTTT

j_call: TRBJ1-2
v_call: TRBV10-3
d_call: NA
clone_size: large
cdr3_aa: CAISERGSYGYTF
cdr3_nt: TGTGCCATCAGTGAAAGGGGGAGCTATGGCTACACCTTC

j_call: TRBJ1-1
v_call: TRBV9
d_call: NA
clone_size: NA
cdr3_aa: CASRNREYTEAFF
cdr3_nt: TGTGCCAGCAGAAACAGGGAATACACTGAAGCTTTCTTT

j_call: TRBJ2-3
v_call: TRBV18
d_call: NA
clone_size: NA
cdr3_aa: CASSPPDMSDTQYF
cdr3_nt: TGTGCCAGCTCACCACCGGATATGTCTGATACGCAGTATTTT

j_call: TRBJ2-5
v_call: TRBV19
d_call: TRBD1
clone_size: NA
cdr3_aa: CASTPTGTGLETQYF
cdr3_nt: TGTGCCAGTACTCCTACCGGGACAGGGTTAGAGACCCAGTACTTC

j_call: TRBJ2-1
v_call: TRBV28
d_call: TRBD1
clone_size: NA
cdr3_aa: CASSSIGQGYNEQFF
cdr3_nt: TGTGCCAGCAGTTCTATCGGACAGGGATACAATGAGCAGTTCTTC

j_call: TRBJ1-1
v_call: TRBV2
d_call: TRBD1
clone_size: NA
cdr3_aa: CASSQQGAEGEAFF
cdr3_nt: TGTGCCAGCAGTCAACAGGGGGCGGAGGGTGAAGCTTTCTTT

j_call: TRBJ1-5
v_call: TRBV6-1
d_call: NA
clone_size: NA
cdr3_aa: CASSERGVTQPQHF
cdr3_nt: TGTGCCAGCAGTGAAAGGGGGGTGACTCAGCCCCAGCATTTT

j_call: TRBJ2-3
v_call: TRBV15
d_call: TRBD2
clone_size: NA
cdr3_aa: CATSRFGLASESDTQYF
cdr3_nt: TGTGCCACCAGCCGCTTCGGACTAGCCAGTGAATCGGATACGCAGTATTTT

j_call: TRBJ1-3
v_call: TRBV5-4
d_call: NA
clone_size: NA
cdr3_aa: CASRRDSTIGNTIYF
cdr3_nt: TGTGCCAGCAGACGAGACAGCACGATTGGAAACACCATATATTTT

j_call: TRBJ1-5
v_call: TRBV27
d_call: NA
clone_size: NA
cdr3_aa: CASSLRGTYSNQPQHF
cdr3_nt: TGTGCCAGCAGTTTGCGGGGAACATATAGCAATCAGCCCCAGCATTTT

j_call: TRBJ1-2
v_call: TRBV5-4
d_call: NA
clone_size: NA
cdr3_aa: CASSLDGAGDGYTF
cdr3_nt: TGTGCCAGCAGCTTGGACGGAGCCGGCGATGGCTACACCTTC

j_call: TRBJ1-2
v_call: TRBV12-5
d_call: NA
clone_size: NA
cdr3_aa: CASGLVLGTIYGYTF
cdr3_nt: TGTGCTAGTGGTTTGGTACTTGGGACAATCTATGGCTACACCTTC

j_call: TRBJ1-1
v_call: TRBV6-5
d_call: NA
clone_size: NA
cdr3_aa: CASSFQDGMNTEAFF
cdr3_nt: TGTGCCAGCAGTTTCCAGGACGGAATGAACACTGAAGCTTTCTTT

j_call: TRBJ2-7
v_call: TRBV9
d_call: NA
clone_size: NA
cdr3_aa: CASSGGAESYEQYF
cdr3_nt: TGTGCCAGCAGCGGCGGGGCGGAGTCCTACGAGCAGTACTTC

j_call: TRBJ1-5
v_call: TRBV21-1
d_call: NA
clone_size: medium-sized
cdr3_aa: CASSNGARGIDRGNQPQHF
cdr3_nt: TGTGCCAGCAGCAATGGGGCCAGGGGTATTGATCGGGGCAATCAGCCCCAGCATTTT